This T cell receptor (beta chain) came from a study of T cell clusters in autoimmune cytopenias. This CDR3 region has 15 residues. Per the germline V gene, CDR1 is MNHEY and CDR2 is SVGEGT. Of note for this clonotype: Antigen unknown.

TRB amplification used 250 ng of peripheral blood genomic DNA. TRB rearrangements were amplified by touch-down multiplex PCR with mixed TRB-A/B primers. TCRdb re-analyzed the multiplex PCR reads; it lists each CDR3 protein once, without DNA. With 5,500 to 7,500 distinct CDR3 sequences in the sample, the ten largest clones hold under 9.5%. Notes on the study in general: The cluster-lack signature was not seen for secondary cytopenia versus chronic lymphocytic leukemia.

This chain links TRBV6-2 or TRBV6-3 with TRBJ1-1; the TRBD1 assignment by TCRdb is unverifiable without DNA. This clonotype was obtained from a human donor with an autoimmune cytopenia or autoimmune hepatitis (not recorded which). The sample was peripheral blood. This CDR3 reads CASRPEQGITPEAFF.